These 14 T cell receptor beta chains came from one sample sequenced in a study of graft-versus-host responses after intestinal transplantation. Produced via immunoSEQ multiplex PCR; TCRdb's table is partial and in-frame only. The sample contains tens of thousands of clones, 75% to 95% of which appear only once. These receptors' targets are unknown. Source: unstimulated CD8+ T cells sorted from spleen or lymph node cells, taken before intestinal transplant. These receptors came from a human donor who received an intestinal transplant.

V usage is TRBV30 and J usage is TRBJ2-1; TRBD1 is a possible D gene (6 bases). Germline CDR1 GTSNPN, CDR2 SVGIG (reference sequence). The CDR3 has 13 amino acids. The V gene lost 0 bases and the J gene lost 8 bases, with 11 bases spanning the gap. The CDR3 sequence is CAWSVQGADEQFF. CDR3 nucleotide sequence: TGTGCCTGGAGTGTACAGGGAGCGGATGAGCAGTTCTTC.

The table lists this clone with a count of one. The chain recombines TRBV4-1 with TRBJ2-2; 9 bases fit TRBD2. The V gene's germline CDR1 is MGHRA and CDR2 YSYEKL. Trimming removed 1 base from V and 14 bases from J; junction bases left unmatched: 5. The CDR3 totals 13 residues. The CDR3 reads CASSQGSGGPLFF. CDR3 DNA: TGCGCCAGCAGCCAAGGGAGCGGGGGGCCTCTGTTTTTT.

The chain has TRBV4-1 and TRBJ2-3; TRBD2 matches at 7 bases. The CDR3 is made up of 17 amino acids. V lost 1 base to trimming and J lost 4 bases; unmatched junction nucleotides: 11. Germline V gene sequence: CDR1 MGHRA, CDR2 YSYEKL. This CDR3 is CASSQVWGGARADTQYF. DNA for the CDR3: TGCGCCAGCAGCCAAGTATGGGGAGGGGCTCGAGCAGATACGCAGTATTTT.

This chain joins TRBV5-4 and TRBJ2-1; a weak D match, TRBD2 (5 bases). Germline CDR1 is SGHNT and CDR2 is YYREEE (reference sequence). V lost 1 base to trimming and J lost 8 bases, with 10 bases between them. There are 13 residues in the CDR3. CDR3 sequence (DNA): TGTGCCAGCAGCTTGCAAGAAGCGGATGAGCAGTTCTTC. Residues: CASSLQEADEQFF.

V usage is TRBV4-1 and J usage is TRBJ1-2, with 7 nucleotides matching TRBD1. There are 15 residues in the CDR3. Germline V lookup: CDR1 MGHRA, CDR2 YSYEKL. V was pared by 1 base and J by 0 bases, with 2 bases of the junction left unmatched. CDR3 region: CASSQGGGSNYGYTF. For the CDR3, the DNA is TGCGCCAGCAGCCAAGGAGGGGGCTCTAACTATGGCTACACCTTC.

V and J are TRBV4-3 and TRBJ1-2; tentatively, D is TRBD1 (5 bases). Germline CDR1 and CDR2: LGHNA and YSLEER. Between the trimmed V and J ends, which lost 4 bases and 4 bases, there was a span of 13 bases. This CDR3 region has 14 residues. This CDR3 reads CASSPSRGGYGYTF. CDR3 in DNA: TGCGCCAGCAGCCCCTCAAGGGGAGGCTATGGCTACACCTTC.

This chain connects TRBV5-1 to TRBJ1-1; the D gene is possibly TRBD1 (6 bases). V dropped 5 bases and J dropped 2 bases, with 7 bases sitting between them. This CDR3 has 12 amino acids. Germline CDR1 reads SGHRS; CDR2 reads YFSETQ. The CDR3 DNA reads TGCGCCAGCAGACAGGGAAACACTGAAGCTTTCTTT. It encodes CASRQGNTEAFF.

The CDR3 DNA follows: TGTGCCAGCAGCTTTTTTGTGTGGGGGGACACTGAAGCTTTCTTT. Protein product: CASSFFVWGDTEAFF. This rearrangement joins TRBV7-9 to TRBJ1-1, with D possibly being TRBD1 (5 bases). CDR1 and CDR2 (germline): SEHNR, FQNEAQ (reference sequence). Trimming took 3 bases from V and 3 from J, leaving 14 bases between them. CDR3 length equals 15 residues.

The J gene is TRBJ2-3, the V gene TRBV27; TRBD1 matches at 9 bases. Trimming cost V 8 bases and J 2 bases; bases outside gene matches: 2. CDR1 MNHEY and CDR2 SMNVEV come from the germline V gene (reference sequence). CDR3 size: 13 residues. The CDR3 DNA reads as TGTGCCAGCGGGACAGGGATCACAGATACGCAGTATTTT. Translating gives CASGTGITDTQYF.

The chain has TRBV5-1 and TRBJ1-1, with D possibly matching TRBD1 (5 bases). CDR3 size: 16 residues. Germline CDR1 is SGHRS and CDR2 is YFSETQ. Trimming cost V 4 bases and J 7 bases, with 23 bases left between them. CDR3 coding DNA: TGCGCCAGCAGCCTGGATGTGACAGACTCATCCCTTGAAGCTTTCTTT. It translates to CASSLDVTDSSLEAFF. The full variable domain, with the rest looked up from reference TRBV5-1 and TRBJ1-1, is KAGVTQTPRYLIKTRGQQVTLSCSPISGHRSVSWYQQTPGQGLQFLFEYFSETQRNKGNFPGRFSGRQFSNSRSEMNVSTLELGDSALYLCASSLDVTDSSLEAFFGQGTRLTVV.

The V and J genes are TRBV19 and TRBJ2-2; 7 bases line up with TRBD1. The CDR3 runs to 15 residues. V gave up 2 bases and J gave up 4 bases; unmatched junction bases: 4. Looked up from germline, CDR1 is LNHDA and CDR2 is SQIVND (reference sequence). The DNA of the CDR3 is TGTGCCAGTAGTATAAACAGGGGTGCCACCGGGGAGCTGTTTTTT. Translated, it gives CASSINRGATGELFF.

This clone was found many times. The genes are TRBV29-1 and TRBJ2-7; 12 bases agree with TRBD2. CDR3 length equals 20 residues. Germline CDR1 SQVTM, CDR2 ANQGSEA. With V trimmed by 1 base and J by 4 bases, 20 bases remained unmatched. The CDR3 loop reads CSVEGPRLAGDGYGGYEQYF. CDR3 in DNA: TGCAGCGTTGAAGGACCCCGACTAGCGGGAGATGGGTACGGGGGTTACGAGCAGTACTTC.

On this clone: An end of the junction differs from the germline gene, which may be a read error. The V and J genes are TRBV6-6 and TRBJ1-4; no clear D gene. This CDR3 has 16 amino acids. Germline V gene data show CDR1 as MNHNY and CDR2 as SVGAGI (reference sequence). CDR3 in amino acids: CATLSPADAFNERLFF. DNA for the CDR3: TGTGCCACCCTGTCCCCGGCGGATGCTTTTAATGAAAGACTGTTTTTT.

This clone was seen a handful of times. The J gene is TRBJ1-5, the V gene TRBV7-9; D is uncertain. V gave up 5 bases and J gave up 9 bases, with 8 bases separating them. CDR3 size: 11 residues. Germline V gene data show CDR1 as SEHNR and CDR2 as FQNEAQ (reference sequence). CDR3 in amino acids: CASSRDGPQHF. CDR3 nucleotides: TGTGCCAGCAGCCGAGATGGGCCCCAGCATTTT.